Shown below are 19 T cell receptor beta chains from a single sample sequenced in a study of T cell responses to AZD1222 COVID-19 vaccine. The table came from immunoSEQ multiplex PCR; TCRdb's copy has only in-frame clones and leaves some out. The sample records about 75,000 clones, more than 70% being singletons. The source was peripheral blood, collected 28 days after the second dose of the MenACWY control vaccine. The receptor source for this set is an adult who received the MenACWY meningococcal vaccine as a control.

In DNA form, the CDR3 reads TGTGCCAGCAGTTTTGACACCGGGGAGCTGTTTTTT. Translating it yields CASSFDTGELFF. The chain combines TRBV6-5 with TRBJ2-2; D remains ambiguous. V lost 4 bases and J lost 3, with 3 bases in between. The CDR3 has 12 amino acids. Germline V gene data show CDR1 as MNHEY and CDR2 as SVGAGI.

J is TRBJ2-5 and V is TRBV5-5, with 13 positions matching TRBD2. The germline V gene encodes CDR1 SGHKS and CDR2 YYEKEE (reference sequence). The CDR3 runs to 20 residues. V shed 4 bases, J shed 1 base, and the junction held 16 bases outside the gene matches. CDR3 nucleotides: TGTGCCAGCAGCCTAAGACCTACCGGGACTAGCGGGGTTCCCCAAGAGACCCAGTACTTC. It translates to CASSLRPTGTSGVPQETQYF.

This clone was detected only a few times. The rearrangement uses TRBV15 and TRBJ1-1; 10 bases map to TRBD1. Germline trimming cut 5 bases from V and 4 bases from J; bases unmatched to any gene: 7. CDR3 length equals 15 residues. Germline V gene sequence: CDR1 LNHNV, CDR2 YYDKDF (reference sequence). This CDR3 reads CATSWPGQGITEAFF. CDR3 DNA sequence: TGTGCCACCAGCTGGCCGGGACAGGGGATCACTGAAGCTTTCTTT. Complete variable domain (other parts from reference TRBV15 and TRBJ1-1): DAMVIQNPRYQVTQFGKPVTLSCSQTLNHNVMYWYQQKSSQAPKLLFHYYDKDFNNEADTPDNFQSRRPNTSFCFLDIRSPGLGDTAMYLCATSWPGQGITEAFFGQGTRLTVV.

This chain links TRBV5-4 with TRBJ2-3; 14 bases agree with TRBD2. The length of the CDR3 is 18 residues. Trimming took 4 bases from V and 0 from J; bases not matched to a gene: 7. Germline CDR1 is SGHNT and CDR2 is YYREEE (reference sequence). The CDR3 nucleotides read TGTGCCAGCAGCCCCAGGACTAGCGGGGGGACTAGCACAGATACGCAGTATTTT. The encoded protein is CASSPRTSGGTSTDTQYF.

The V and J genes are TRBV9 and TRBJ2-5, with D uncertain. Germline lookup yields CDR1 SGDLS and CDR2 YYNGEE. Trimming removed 1 base at V and 5 bases at J, with 9 bases between. The CDR3 consists of 13 residues. DNA of the CDR3: TGTGCCAGCAGCGTAAACAGCCGGGAGACCCAGTACTTC. This translates into CASSVNSRETQYF.

The rearrangement joins TRBV30 to TRBJ1-2, with 7 bases identical to TRBD1. The CDR3 spans 14 residues. V gave up 2 bases and J gave up 4 bases; unmatched junction bases: 7. Germline CDR1 reads GTSNPN; CDR2 reads SVGIG (reference sequence). The CDR3 here is CAWSLTGPTYGYTF. DNA of the CDR3: TGTGCCTGGAGTCTGACAGGGCCGACCTATGGCTACACCTTC.

This chain connects TRBV4-1 to TRBJ2-5; D not certain. Looked up from germline, CDR1 is MGHRA and CDR2 is YSYEKL. CDR3 size: 14 residues. With 3 bases removed from V and 5 bases from J, the gap between germline ends came to 13 bases. This CDR3 is CASSHPQRPETQYF. In DNA form, the CDR3 reads TGCGCCAGCAGCCATCCCCAGAGGCCGGAGACCCAGTACTTC.

This clone was found once. J is TRBJ1-1 and V is TRBV19; TRBD1 matches at 7 bases. The V segment lost 4 bases and the J segment 0 bases; nucleotides outside the gene matches: 5. CDR1 and CDR2 from the germline V gene are LNHDA and SQIVND (reference sequence). This CDR3 has 15 residues. The CDR3 nucleotides read TGTGCCAGTAGTAGGCCAGGGGGACTGAACACTGAAGCTTTCTTT. Encoded protein: CASSRPGGLNTEAFF.

The chain carries TRBV2 and TRBJ1-3, with TRBD1 matching 8 bases. V dropped 6 bases and J dropped 4; count of bases not matched to a gene: 8. The germline V gene has CDR1 SNHLY and CDR2 FYNNEI. The length of the CDR3 is 15 residues. The CDR3 sequence is CASSSAGGSGNTIYF. In DNA, the CDR3 is TGTGCCAGCAGCTCCGCAGGGGGCTCGGGAAACACCATATATTTT.

The chain couples TRBV18 to TRBJ1-2; possibly TRBD1 for D (5 bases). V was cut by 3 bases and J by 4 bases, with 15 bases left in between. This CDR3 has 15 amino acids. Per germline, CDR1 KGHSH and CDR2 LQKENI. CDR3 sequence: CASSPISWTSYGYTF. The CDR3 bases are TGTGCCAGCTCACCGATAAGTTGGACAAGCTATGGCTACACCTTC.

The J gene is TRBJ1-1, the V gene TRBV20-1; the D is unclear. Germline CDR1 DFQATT, CDR2 SNEGSKA (reference sequence). The ends were cut back, 7 bases at V and 1 base at J, with 7 bases in the middle. The CDR3 is 11 residues long. The CDR3 DNA is TGCAGTGTGCAGCAGAACACTGAAGCTTTCTTT. This gives the protein CSVQQNTEAFF.

The chain recombines TRBV18 with TRBJ1-1, with TRBD1 matching over 7 bases. Germline values: CDR1 KGHSH, CDR2 LQKENI. The CDR3 is 14 residues long. Trimming took 4 bases from V and 1 from J; bases not matched to a gene: 3. The CDR3 region is CASSQGAQNTEAFF. The CDR3 nucleotides read TGTGCCAGCTCACAGGGGGCGCAGAACACTGAAGCTTTCTTT. The entire variable domain, with the rest obtained from reference TRBV18 and TRBJ1-1, is as follows: NAGVMQNPRHLVRRRGQEARLRCSPMKGHSHVYWYRQLPEEGLKFMVYLQKENIIDESGMPKERFSAEFPKEGPSILRIQQVVRGDSAAYFCASSQGAQNTEAFFGQGTRLTVV.

The chain carries TRBV2 and TRBJ1-1; 7 bases match TRBD1. Trimming took 8 bases from V and 3 from J; bases not matched to a gene: 9. From germline, CDR1 is SNHLY and CDR2 FYNNEI. This CDR3 has 14 amino acids. CDR3 residues: CASDRESADTEAFF. Here the CDR3 DNA reads TGTGCCAGCGACAGGGAATCTGCCGACACTGAAGCTTTCTTT.

Note on this clone: One end of the junction does not line up with germline, which may come from a read error. This chain uses TRBV5-8 with TRBJ1-1, with TRBD1 identical over 9 bases. The CDR3 runs to 13 residues. Germline loops: CDR1 SGHTS, CDR2 YDEGEE. The CDR3 protein is CASSLAAGQGRLF. For the CDR3, the DNA is TGTGCCAGCAGCTTGGCCGCAGGACAGGGGCGCCTCTTT.

The V call is TRBV3-1 (or the pseudogene TRBV3-2), the J call TRBJ2-4; TRBD1 matches 8 bases. The CDR3 extends over 17 amino acids. CDR1 is LGHDT and CDR2 is YNNKEL in the germline V gene (reference sequence). Trimming at V came to 2 bases and at J to 4 bases, leaving 10 bases not matched to a gene. For the CDR3, the DNA is TGTGCCAGCAGCCAAAGGCAGGGGGCCTATAAAAAAAACATTCAGTACTTC. Translation gives CASSQRQGAYKKNIQYF.

This chain uses TRBV4-2 with TRBJ1-1; D is ambiguous. The germline CDR1 and CDR2 sequences are LGHNA and YNFKEQ. The CDR3 spans 16 residues. V lost 0 bases to trimming and J lost 0 bases, with 11 bases between them. Here the CDR3 DNA reads TGTGCCAGCAGCCAAGACGGTTGGGTCATGAACACTGAAGCTTTCTTT. Amino acid sequence: CASSQDGWVMNTEAFF.

The chain uses TRBV11-1 and TRBJ1-2; 9 nucleotides line up with TRBD1. In germline, CDR1 is SGHAT, CDR2 FQDESV (reference sequence). The CDR3 totals 14 residues. After removal of 5 bases from V and 6 bases from J, the junction contained 7 bases not matched to a gene. CDR3 coding DNA: TGTGCCAGCAGCATCGACAGGGGGAAGGATGGCTACACCTTC. Translated, it gives CASSIDRGKDGYTF.

V is TRBV7-8 and J is TRBJ2-1; D uncertain. CDR1 and CDR2 (germline): SGHVS, FQNEAQ. Trimming removed 1 base from V and 7 bases from J, with 11 bases in between. The CDR3 runs to 14 residues. CDR3 nucleotides: TGTGCCAGCAGCTTAGGAACTGTTGTTAATGAGCAGTTCTTC. Residues: CASSLGTVVNEQFF.

V gene TRBV18 combines with J gene TRBJ1-6; D might be TRBD1 (6 bases). The CDR3 consists of 14 residues. Looked up from germline, CDR1 is KGHSH and CDR2 is LQKENI. The V and J ends lost 7 bases and 10 bases respectively, with 17 bases between them. CDR3 sequence: CASCDFDRSSPLHF. The CDR3 region has the DNA TGTGCCAGCTGCGATTTCGACAGGAGCTCACCCCTCCACTTT.